This T cell receptor (beta chain) came from a study of CD8 T cells in ankylosing spondylitis. Points from the study as a whole: It appeared that ankylosing spondylitis blood was characterized by a TCR beta motif of under ten highly homologous variants.

With respect to this clonotype: Antigen: not known.

In TCRdb, the 5' RACE reads were re-called with MiXCR into one record per CDR3 protein. The data hold under 850,000 distinct CDR3 sequences, with around 20% observed a single time. The source of this sequence is a male donor with ankylosing spondylitis. The sequenced sample was blood, either unsorted or a sorted T cell fraction (not recorded which).

In nucleotides, the CDR3 is TGTGCCAGCAGCTTAGACGGGACACATTACAATGAGCAGTTCTTC. This gives the protein CASSLDGTHYNEQFF. V and J are TRBV13 and TRBJ2-1; a possible D gene is TRBD1 (6 bases). Germline assignment: CDR1 PRHDT and CDR2 FYEKMQ (reference sequence). V shed 1 base and J shed 4 bases, with 11 bases lying between them. The length of the CDR3 is 15 residues. Using reference TRBV13 and TRBJ2-1 for the parts outside the CDR3, the full variable domain is AAGVIQSPRHLIKEKRETATLKCYPIPRHDTVYWYQQGPGQDPQFLISFYEKMQSDKGSIPDRFSAQQFSDYHSELNMSSLELGDSALYFCASSLDGTHYNEQFFGPGTRLTVL.